This T cell receptor beta chain was identified in a study of sequential checkpoint blockade in melanoma. Sequencing used immunoSEQ multiplex PCR; TCRdb keeps in-frame clones, though not all of them. The sample consists of fewer than 20,000 clones, roughly 53% of them appearing once. The sample's treatment: randomized to nivolumab then ipilimumab (arm A) or the reverse (arm B). The sequences come from CD8+ T cells sorted from blood (inferred from file names), collected from a patient given nivolumab and ipilimumab in sequence. This TCR was sampled from a human donor with melanoma.

CDR3 residues: CASSQDQSTSYSYEQYF. The CDR3 nucleotides are TGTGCCAGCAGCCAAGATCAGTCGACTAGCTATTCCTACGAGCAGTACTTC. V is TRBV4-2 and J is TRBJ2-5, with TRBD2 matching over 7 bases. The J call may be faulty, since TRBJ2-7 better matches the DNA end. Germline loops: CDR1 LGHNA, CDR2 YNFKEQ. The CDR3 length is 17 residues.